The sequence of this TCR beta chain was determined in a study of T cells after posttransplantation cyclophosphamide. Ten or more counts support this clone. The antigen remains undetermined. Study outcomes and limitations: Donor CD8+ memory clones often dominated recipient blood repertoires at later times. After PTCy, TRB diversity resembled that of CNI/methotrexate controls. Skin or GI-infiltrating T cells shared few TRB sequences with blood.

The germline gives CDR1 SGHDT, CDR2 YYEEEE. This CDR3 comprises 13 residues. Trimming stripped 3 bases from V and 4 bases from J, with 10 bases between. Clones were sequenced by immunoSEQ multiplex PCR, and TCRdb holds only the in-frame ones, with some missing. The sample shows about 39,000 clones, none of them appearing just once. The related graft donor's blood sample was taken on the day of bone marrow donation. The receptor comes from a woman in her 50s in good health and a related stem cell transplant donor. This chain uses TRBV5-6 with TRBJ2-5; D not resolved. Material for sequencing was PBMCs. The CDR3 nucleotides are TGTGCCAGCAGCTCCGTTTCCGGAGAGACCCAGTACTTC. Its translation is CASSSVSGETQYF.